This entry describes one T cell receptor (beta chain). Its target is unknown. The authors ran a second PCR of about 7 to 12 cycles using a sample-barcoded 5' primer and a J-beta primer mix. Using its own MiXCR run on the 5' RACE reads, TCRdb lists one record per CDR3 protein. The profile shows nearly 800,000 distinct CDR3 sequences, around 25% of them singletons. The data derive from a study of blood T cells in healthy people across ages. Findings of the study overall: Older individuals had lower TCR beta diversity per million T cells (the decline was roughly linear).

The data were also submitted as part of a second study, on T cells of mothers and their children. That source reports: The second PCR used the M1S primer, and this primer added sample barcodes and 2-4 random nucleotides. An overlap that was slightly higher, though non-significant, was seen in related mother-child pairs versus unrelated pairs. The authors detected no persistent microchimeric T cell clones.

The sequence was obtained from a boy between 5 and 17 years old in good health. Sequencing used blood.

In DNA, the CDR3 is TGCGCCAGCGTACTAGCGGGAGGCTCTACGGAGACCCAGTACTTC. The encoded protein is CASVLAGGSTETQYF. The chain carries TRBV5-1 and TRBJ2-5; 12 nucleotides agree with TRBD2. Trimming took 7 bases from V and 5 from J; bases not matched to a gene: 9. The germline gives CDR1 SGHRS, CDR2 YFSETQ. This CDR3 comprises 15 residues.